This TCR beta chain stems from a study of blood T cell repertoires in COVID-19. About the study: Whether acute or convalescent, the COVID-19 samples came from the United States, Italy and Spain. Sources were T cells, B-cell-depleted T cells, or PBMCs; the material itself was cDNA or gDNA.

The V gene lost 1 base and the J gene lost 8 bases, with 12 bases spanning the gap. There are 14 residues in the CDR3. Germline assignment: CDR1 MDHEN and CDR2 SYDVKM. Original processing notes: Estimation of nucleated cell counts relied on the amplification of reference gene primers. Sequencing was performed with immunoSEQ multiplex PCR; in TCRdb, only in-frame clones are kept and a portion is missing. V and J calls plus clone size are reproduced from that table; the DNA served to infer D and trimming. Of under 150,000 clones listed, approximately 81% are singletons. The origin of this receptor is a man between 45 and 60 years old with acute or convalescent COVID-19. This chain uses TRBV28 with TRBJ2-1, with D possibly being TRBD1 (7 bases). The specimen sequenced was peripheral blood. The DNA for the CDR3 is TGTGCCAGCAGTTTATTAGGAGGGGGCGATGAGCAGTTCTTC. Protein product: CASSLLGGGDEQFF.